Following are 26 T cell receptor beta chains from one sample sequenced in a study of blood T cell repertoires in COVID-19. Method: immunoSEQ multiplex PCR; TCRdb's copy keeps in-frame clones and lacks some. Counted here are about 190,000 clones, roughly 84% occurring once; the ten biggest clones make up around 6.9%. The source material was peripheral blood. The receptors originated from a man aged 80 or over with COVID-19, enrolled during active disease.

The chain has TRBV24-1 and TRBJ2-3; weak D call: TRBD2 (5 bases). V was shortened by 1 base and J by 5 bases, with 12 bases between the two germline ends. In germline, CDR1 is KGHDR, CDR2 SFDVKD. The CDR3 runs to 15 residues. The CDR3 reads CATSDFQAAGDTQYF. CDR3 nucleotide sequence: TGTGCCACCAGTGATTTTCAGGCGGCGGGAGATACGCAGTATTTT.

The CDR3: CASSLAGVNTGELFF. DNA for the CDR3: TGCGCCAGCAGCTTGGCCGGAGTGAACACCGGGGAGCTGTTTTTT. The J gene is TRBJ2-2, the V gene TRBV5-1; D ambiguous. The germline V and J ends were trimmed by 0 bases and 1 base, with 7 bases remaining between them. The CDR3 runs 15 residues. Germline V gene lookup returns CDR1 SGHRS and CDR2 YFSETQ.

For the CDR3, the DNA is TGTGCCAGCAGCCAAGCGAAACTAGCGGGGGGTACGCAGTATTTT. Encoded protein: CASSQAKLAGGTQYF. The chain employs TRBV3-1 (or the pseudogene TRBV3-2) and TRBJ2-3, with 12 nucleotides matching TRBD2. Per the germline V gene, CDR1 is LGHDT and CDR2 is YNNKEL (reference sequence). The CDR3 is 15 residues long. J gave up 8 bases and V 1 base, and 4 bases lay outside the gene matches.

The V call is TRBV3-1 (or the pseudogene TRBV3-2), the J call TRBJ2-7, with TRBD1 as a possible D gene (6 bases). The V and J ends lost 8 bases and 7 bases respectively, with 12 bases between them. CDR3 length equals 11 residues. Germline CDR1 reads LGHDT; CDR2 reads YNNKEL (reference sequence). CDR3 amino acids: CASGDILEQYF. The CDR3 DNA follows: TGTGCCAGCGGGGACATTTTGGAGCAGTACTTC.

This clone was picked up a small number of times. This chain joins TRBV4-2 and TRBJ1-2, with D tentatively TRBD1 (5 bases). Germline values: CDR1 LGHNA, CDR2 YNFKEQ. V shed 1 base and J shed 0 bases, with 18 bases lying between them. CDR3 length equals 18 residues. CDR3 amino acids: CASSQASAGSLTNYGYTF. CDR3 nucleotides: TGTGCCAGCAGCCAAGCTAGCGCAGGGTCCCTTACTAACTATGGCTACACCTTC.

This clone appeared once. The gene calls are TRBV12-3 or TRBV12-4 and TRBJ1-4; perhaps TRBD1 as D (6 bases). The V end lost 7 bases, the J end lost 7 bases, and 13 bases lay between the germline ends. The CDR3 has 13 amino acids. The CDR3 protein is CASMGPRGEKLFF. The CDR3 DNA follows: TGTGCCAGCATGGGGCCCAGGGGTGAAAAACTGTTTTTT.

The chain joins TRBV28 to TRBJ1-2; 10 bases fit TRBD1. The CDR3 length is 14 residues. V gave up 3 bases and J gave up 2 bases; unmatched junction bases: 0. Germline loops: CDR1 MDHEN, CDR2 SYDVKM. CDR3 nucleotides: TGTGCCAGCAGTTTGACAGGGGGCAACTATGGCTACACCTTC. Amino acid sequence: CASSLTGGNYGYTF.

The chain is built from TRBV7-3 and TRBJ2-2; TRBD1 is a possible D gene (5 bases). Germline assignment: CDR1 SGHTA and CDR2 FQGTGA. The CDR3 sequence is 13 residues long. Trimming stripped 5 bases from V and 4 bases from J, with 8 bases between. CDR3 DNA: TGTGCCAGCAGCAAGACAGCCACCGGGGAGCTGTTTTTT. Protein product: CASSKTATGELFF.

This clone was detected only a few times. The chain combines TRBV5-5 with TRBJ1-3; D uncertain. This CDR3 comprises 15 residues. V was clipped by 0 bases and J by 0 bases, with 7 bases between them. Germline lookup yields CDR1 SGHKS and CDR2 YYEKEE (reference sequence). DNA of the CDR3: TGTGCCAGCAGCTTGGACGGAGACTCTGGAAACACCATATATTTT. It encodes CASSLDGDSGNTIYF.

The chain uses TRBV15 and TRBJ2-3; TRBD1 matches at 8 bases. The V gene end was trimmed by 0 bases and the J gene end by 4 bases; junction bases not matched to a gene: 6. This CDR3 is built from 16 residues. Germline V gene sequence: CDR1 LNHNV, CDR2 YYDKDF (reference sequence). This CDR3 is CATSRDRRGRADTQYF. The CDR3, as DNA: TGTGCCACCAGCAGAGATCGCAGGGGGCGGGCAGATACGCAGTATTTT. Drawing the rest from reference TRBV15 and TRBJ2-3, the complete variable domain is DAMVIQNPRYQVTQFGKPVTLSCSQTLNHNVMYWYQQKSSQAPKLLFHYYDKDFNNEADTPDNFQSRRPNTSFCFLDIRSPGLGDTAMYLCATSRDRRGRADTQYFGPGTRLTVL.

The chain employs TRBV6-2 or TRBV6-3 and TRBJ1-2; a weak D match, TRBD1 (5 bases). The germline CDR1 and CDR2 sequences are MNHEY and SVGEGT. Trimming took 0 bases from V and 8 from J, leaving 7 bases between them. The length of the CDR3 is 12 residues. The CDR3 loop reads CASSYSGGGYTF. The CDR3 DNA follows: TGTGCCAGCAGTTACTCCGGGGGAGGCTACACCTTC.

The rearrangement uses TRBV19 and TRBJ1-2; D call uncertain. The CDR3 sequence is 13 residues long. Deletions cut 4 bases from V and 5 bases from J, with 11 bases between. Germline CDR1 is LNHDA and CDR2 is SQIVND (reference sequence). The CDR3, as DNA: TGTGCCAGTAGTAAGGTGGCGGATTATGGCTACACCTTC. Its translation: CASSKVADYGYTF.

The CDR3 loop is CASSPGRGIETQYF. The CDR3 DNA is TGTGCCAGCTCACCTGGCAGGGGGATTGAGACCCAGTACTTC. The V call is TRBV18, the J call TRBJ2-5, with 7 bases that match TRBD1. V lost 3 bases to trimming and J lost 5 bases; unmatched junction nucleotides: 6. CDR1 is KGHSH and CDR2 is LQKENI in the germline V gene. The CDR3 runs to 14 residues.

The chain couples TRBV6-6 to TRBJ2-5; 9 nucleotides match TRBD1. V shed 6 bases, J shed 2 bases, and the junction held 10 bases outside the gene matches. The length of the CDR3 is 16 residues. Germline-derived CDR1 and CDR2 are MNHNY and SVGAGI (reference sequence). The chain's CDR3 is CASSPGQGIFQETQYF. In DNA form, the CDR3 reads TGTGCCAGCAGCCCGGGACAGGGCATTTTTCAAGAGACCCAGTACTTC.

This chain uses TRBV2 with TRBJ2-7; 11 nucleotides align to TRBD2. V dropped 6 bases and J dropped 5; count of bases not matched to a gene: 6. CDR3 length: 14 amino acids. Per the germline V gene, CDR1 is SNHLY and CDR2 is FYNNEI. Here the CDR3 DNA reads TGTGCCAGCAGCCTACTAGCGGGGGTAAACGAGCAGTACTTC. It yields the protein CASSLLAGVNEQYF.

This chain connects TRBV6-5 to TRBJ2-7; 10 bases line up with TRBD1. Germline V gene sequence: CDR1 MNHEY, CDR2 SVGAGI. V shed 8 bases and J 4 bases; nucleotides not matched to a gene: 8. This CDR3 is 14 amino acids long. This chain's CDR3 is CASHSGQGVYEQYF. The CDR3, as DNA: TGTGCCAGCCATAGCGGACAGGGGGTTTACGAGCAGTACTTC.

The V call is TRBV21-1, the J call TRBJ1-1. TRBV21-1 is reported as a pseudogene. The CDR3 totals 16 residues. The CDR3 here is CASSTPRSGENTEAFF. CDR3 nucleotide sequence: TGTGCCAGCAGCACTCCGCGGTCCGGTGAGAACACTGAAGCTTTCTTT.

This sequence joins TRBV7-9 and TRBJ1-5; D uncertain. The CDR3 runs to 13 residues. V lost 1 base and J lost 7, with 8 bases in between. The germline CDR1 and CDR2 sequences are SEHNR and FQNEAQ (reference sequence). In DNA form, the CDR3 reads TGTGCCAGCAGCTTAGAGAGGGAGCAGCCCCAGCATTTT. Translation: CASSLEREQPQHF. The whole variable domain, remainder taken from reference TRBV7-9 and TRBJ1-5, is DTGVSQNPRHKITKRGQNVTFRCDPISEHNRLYWYRQTLGQGPEFLTYFQNEAQLEKSRLLSDRFSAERPKGSFSTLEIQRTEQGDSAMYLCASSLEREQPQHFGDGTRLSIL.

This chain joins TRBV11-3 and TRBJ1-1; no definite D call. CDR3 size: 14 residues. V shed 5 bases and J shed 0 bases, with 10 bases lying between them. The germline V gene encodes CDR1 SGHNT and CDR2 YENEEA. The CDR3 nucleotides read TGTGCCAGCAGCCCTAACAGACTGAACACTGAAGCTTTCTTT. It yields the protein CASSPNRLNTEAFF.

The CDR3 spells CASSWGTIYEQYF. The CDR3, as DNA: TGCGCCAGCAGCTGGGGGACAATCTACGAGCAGTACTTC. The chain uses TRBV5-1 and TRBJ2-7, with a weak D call TRBD1 (6 bases). This CDR3 contains 13 residues. Trimming removed 3 bases at V and 3 bases at J, with 10 bases between. The germline V gene has CDR1 SGHRS and CDR2 YFSETQ. Combining the CDR3 with reference TRBV5-1 and TRBJ2-7 gives the whole variable domain KAGVTQTPRYLIKTRGQQVTLSCSPISGHRSVSWYQQTPGQGLQFLFEYFSETQRNKGNFPGRFSGRQFSNSRSEMNVSTLELGDSALYLCASSWGTIYEQYFGPGTRLTVT.

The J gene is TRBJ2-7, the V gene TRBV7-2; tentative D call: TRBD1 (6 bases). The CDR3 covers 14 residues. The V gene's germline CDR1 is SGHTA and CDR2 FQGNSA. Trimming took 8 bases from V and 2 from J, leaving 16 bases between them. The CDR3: CASGVRDKAYEQYF. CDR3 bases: TGTGCCAGCGGCGTCCGGGACAAGGCCTACGAGCAGTACTTC.

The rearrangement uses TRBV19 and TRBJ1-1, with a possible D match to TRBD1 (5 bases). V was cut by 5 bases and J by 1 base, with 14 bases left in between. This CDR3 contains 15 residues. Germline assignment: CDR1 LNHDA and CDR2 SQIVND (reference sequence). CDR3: CASSALRGGNTEAFF. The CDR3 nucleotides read TGTGCCAGTAGTGCCTTAAGGGGAGGGAACACTGAAGCTTTCTTT. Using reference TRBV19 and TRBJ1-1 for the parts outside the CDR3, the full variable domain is DGGITQSPKYLFRKEGQNVTLSCEQNLNHDAMYWYRQDPGQGLRLIYYSQIVNDFQKGDIAEGYSVSREKKESFPLTVTSAQKNPTAFYLCASSALRGGNTEAFFGQGTRLTVV.

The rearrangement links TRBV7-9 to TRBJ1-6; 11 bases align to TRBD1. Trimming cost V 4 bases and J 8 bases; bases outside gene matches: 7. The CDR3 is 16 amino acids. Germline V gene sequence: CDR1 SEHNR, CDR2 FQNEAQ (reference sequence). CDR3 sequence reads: CASSWLRDRGDSPLHF. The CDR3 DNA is TGTGCCAGCAGCTGGCTCCGGGACAGGGGGGATTCACCCCTCCACTTT.

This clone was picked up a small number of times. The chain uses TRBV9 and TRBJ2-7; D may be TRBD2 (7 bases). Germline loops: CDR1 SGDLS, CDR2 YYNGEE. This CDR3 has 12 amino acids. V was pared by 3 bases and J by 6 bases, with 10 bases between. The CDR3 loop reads CASSGEGGEQYF. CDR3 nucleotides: TGTGCCAGCAGCGGGGAGGGGGGCGAGCAGTACTTC. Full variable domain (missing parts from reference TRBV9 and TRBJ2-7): DSGVTQTPKHLITATGQRVTLRCSPRSGDLSVYWYQQSLDQGLQFLIQYYNGEERAKGNILERFSAQQFPDLHSELNLSSLELGDSALYFCASSGEGGEQYFGPGTRLTVT.

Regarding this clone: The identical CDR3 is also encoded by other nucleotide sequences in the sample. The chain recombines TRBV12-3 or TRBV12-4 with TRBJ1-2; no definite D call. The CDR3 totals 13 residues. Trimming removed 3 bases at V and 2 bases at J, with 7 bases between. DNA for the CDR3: TGTGCCAGCAGTTTTTCGGGGAACTATGGCTACACCTTC. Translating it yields CASSFSGNYGYTF.

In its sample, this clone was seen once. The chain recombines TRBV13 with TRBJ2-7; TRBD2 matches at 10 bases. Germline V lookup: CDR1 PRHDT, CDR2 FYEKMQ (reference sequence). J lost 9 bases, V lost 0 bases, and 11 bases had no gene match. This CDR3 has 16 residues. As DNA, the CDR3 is TGTGCCAGCAGCTTAGGTAGCGGGGGGACCTTTATTGCGCAGTACTTC. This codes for CASSLGSGGTFIAQYF.